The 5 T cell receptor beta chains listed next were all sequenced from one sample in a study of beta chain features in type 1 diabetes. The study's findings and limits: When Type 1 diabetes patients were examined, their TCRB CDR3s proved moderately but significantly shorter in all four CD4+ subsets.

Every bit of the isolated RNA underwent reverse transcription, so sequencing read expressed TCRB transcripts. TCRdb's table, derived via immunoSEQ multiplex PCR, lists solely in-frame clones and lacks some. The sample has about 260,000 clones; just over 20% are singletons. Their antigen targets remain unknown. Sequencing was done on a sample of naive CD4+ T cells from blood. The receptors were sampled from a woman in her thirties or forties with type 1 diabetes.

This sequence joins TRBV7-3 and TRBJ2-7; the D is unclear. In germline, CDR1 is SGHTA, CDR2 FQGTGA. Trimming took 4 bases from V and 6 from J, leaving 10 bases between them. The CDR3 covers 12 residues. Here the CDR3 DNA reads TGTGCCAGCAGCTCCTTCGGCGGCGAGCAGTACTTC. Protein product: CASSSFGGEQYF.

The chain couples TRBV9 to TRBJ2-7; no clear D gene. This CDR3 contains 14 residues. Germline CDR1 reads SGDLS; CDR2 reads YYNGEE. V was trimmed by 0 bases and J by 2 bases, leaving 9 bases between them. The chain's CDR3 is CASSVESSAYEQYF. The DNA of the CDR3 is TGTGCCAGCAGCGTAGAGTCGAGCGCCTACGAGCAGTACTTC. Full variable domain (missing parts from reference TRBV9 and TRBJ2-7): DSGVTQTPKHLITATGQRVTLRCSPRSGDLSVYWYQQSLDQGLQFLIQYYNGEERAKGNILERFSAQQFPDLHSELNLSSLELGDSALYFCASSVESSAYEQYFGPGTRLTVT.

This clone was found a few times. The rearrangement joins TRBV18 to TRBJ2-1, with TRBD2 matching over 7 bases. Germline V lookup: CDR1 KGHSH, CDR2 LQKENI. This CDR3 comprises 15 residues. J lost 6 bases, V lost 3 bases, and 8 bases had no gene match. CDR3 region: CASSPFREGSNEQFF. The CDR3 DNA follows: TGTGCCAGCTCACCCTTTAGGGAGGGGTCCAATGAGCAGTTCTTC.

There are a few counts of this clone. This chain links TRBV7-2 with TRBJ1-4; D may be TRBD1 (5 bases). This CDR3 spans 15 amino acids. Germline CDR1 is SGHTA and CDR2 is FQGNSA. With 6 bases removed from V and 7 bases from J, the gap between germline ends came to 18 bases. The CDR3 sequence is CASSFDTGSGEKLFF. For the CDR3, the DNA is TGTGCCAGCAGTTTTGACACAGGCTCCGGTGAAAAACTGTTTTTT.

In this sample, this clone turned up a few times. This CDR3 reads CASSQLRTGGGMNTEAFF. Written as DNA, the CDR3 is TGTGCCAGCAGCCAACTTCGAACAGGGGGTGGCATGAACACTGAAGCTTTCTTT. The chain uses TRBV14 and TRBJ1-1; 8 bases fit TRBD1. This CDR3 has 18 residues. V was clipped by 2 bases and J by 0 bases; unmatched bases: 11. From germline, CDR1 is SGHDN and CDR2 FVKESK.